The 9 T cell receptor beta chains in this list originate from one sample, sequenced in a study of early T cells in non-severe SARS-CoV-2 infection. TCRdb processed the 5' RACE reads anew with MiXCR; each CDR3 protein has one entry. This table holds tens of thousands of distinct CDR3 sequences, less than 10% found once. This material consisted of whole blood, taken at baseline. The source is an adult who was a healthcare worker with PCR-confirmed SARS-CoV-2 infection or an uninfected control (not recorded which).

For this clonotype: A read error is possible here, since a much larger clone lies one base away. This sequence joins TRBV25-1 and TRBJ1-1; D not certain. Per germline, CDR1 MGHDK and CDR2 SYGVNS. This CDR3 has 13 residues. The CDR3 here is CVSKTWGNTEAFF. CDR3 nucleotide sequence: TGTGTCAGCAAGACATGGGGGAACACTGAAGCTTTCTTT.

This clonotype was observed at least ten times. The chain links TRBV27 to TRBJ2-2; 11 bases line up with TRBD2. Germline V lookup: CDR1 MNHEY, CDR2 SMNVEV (reference sequence). The V gene end was trimmed by 5 bases and the J gene end by 4 bases; junction bases not matched to a gene: 0. The CDR3 runs 14 residues. CDR3 in amino acids: CASSLAGGTGELFF. Written as DNA, the CDR3 is TGTGCCAGCAGTCTAGCGGGAGGCACCGGGGAGCTGTTTTTT.

This clonotype was observed many times. The chain is built from TRBV6-6 and TRBJ1-1, with 8 bases aligning to TRBD1. Germline V CDR1 and CDR2: MNHNY, SVGAGI (reference sequence). This CDR3 is 14 amino acids long. V dropped 6 bases and J dropped 0; count of bases not matched to a gene: 3. For the CDR3, the DNA is TGTGCCAGCAGGGGGGGACAGGTGAACACTGAAGCTTTCTTT. It codes for CASRGGQVNTEAFF.

The chain is built from TRBV2 and TRBJ2-3; possibly TRBD2 for D (6 bases). The CDR3 length is 14 residues. Germline loops: CDR1 SNHLY, CDR2 FYNNEI. Trimming removed 1 base from V and 4 bases from J, with 9 bases in between. The CDR3 DNA reads as TGTGCCAGCAGTGAAGGACTAGTGGCAGATACGCAGTATTTT. This gives the protein CASSEGLVADTQYF.

The V and J genes are TRBV19 and TRBJ2-7, with TRBD2 as a possible D gene (7 bases). Deletions cut 9 bases from V and 7 bases from J, with 22 bases between. Germline lookup yields CDR1 LNHDA and CDR2 SQIVND (reference sequence). The length of the CDR3 is 14 residues. The CDR3 sequence: CASRPWGGAREQYF. The CDR3 DNA reads TGTGCCAGCAGGCCCTGGGGGGGGGCGAGAGAGCAGTACTTC. Filled out from reference TRBV19 and TRBJ2-7, the complete variable domain reads DGGITQSPKYLFRKEGQNVTLSCEQNLNHDAMYWYRQDPGQGLRLIYYSQIVNDFQKGDIAEGYSVSREKKESFPLTVTSAQKNPTAFYLCASRPWGGAREQYFGPGTRLTVT.

By its share, this clonotype is medium-sized. The rearrangement links TRBV11-2 to TRBJ2-7; D is perhaps TRBD2 (6 bases). Germline V gene lookup returns CDR1 SGHAT and CDR2 FQNNGV. The V end lost 3 bases, the J end lost 2 bases, and 11 bases lay between the germline ends. The CDR3 is 14 amino acids. For the CDR3, the DNA is TGTGCCAGCAGCTTCTCGACTAGAGCCTACGAGCAGTACTTC. Translating it yields CASSFSTRAYEQYF.

V usage is TRBV4-1 and J usage is TRBJ2-7, with TRBD1 as a possible D gene (5 bases). The CDR3 runs 16 residues. Germline-derived CDR1 and CDR2 are MGHRA and YSYEKL. The ends were cut back, 0 bases at V and 0 bases at J, with 12 bases in the middle. Here the CDR3 reads CASSQDSGLSSYEQYF. CDR3 DNA: TGCGCCAGCAGCCAAGATTCAGGGTTAAGCTCCTACGAGCAGTACTTC.

The chain joins TRBV20-1 to TRBJ1-4; 9 nucleotides align to TRBD1. The CDR3 is 15 amino acids. Trimming at V came to 1 base and at J to 5 bases, leaving 5 bases not matched to a gene. Germline V CDR1 and CDR2: DFQATT, SNEGSKA (reference sequence). The CDR3 coding sequence is TGCAGTGCTAGAGTAGTCGGGACAGGGAATGAAAAACTGTTTTTT. Translation: CSARVVGTGNEKLFF.

This clonotype was recorded many times. The V gene is TRBV5-5, the J gene TRBJ2-2, with no clear D. Trimming shortened V by 5 bases and J by 1 base, and 3 bases separated the two germline ends. Per germline, CDR1 SGHKS and CDR2 YYEKEE (reference sequence). The CDR3 contains 12 residues. The DNA for the CDR3 is TGTGCCAGCAGGGAGAACACCGGGGAGCTGTTTTTT. This codes for CASRENTGELFF.